This record concerns one TCR beta chain sequence. Its target is not known. Described treatment: approximately 9-day PBMC culture with coronavirus spike peptide pools or control peptides (ViraFEST assay). Expansion of antigen-specific T cells with peptide pools by ViraFEST preceded sequencing of TCRs. These data come from a study of vaccination and CD4 T cells after COVID-19. With the Oncomine TCR Beta short-read assay, DNA from cultured CD4+ T cells was sequenced. Via MiXCR, TCRdb re-called the PCR reads, giving one row per CDR3 protein. The sample holds about 21,000 distinct CDR3 sequences; approximately 67% are singletons and the top ten take around 8%. The CDR3 runs to 15 residues. Germline V gene data show CDR1 as MNHNS and CDR2 as SASEGT. V shed 6 bases and J 10 bases; nucleotides not matched to a gene: 12.

The chain carries TRBV6-1 and TRBJ1-6; 7 positions agree with TRBD1. The receptor was derived from a human donor who had recovered from COVID-19. The sequencing sample was made of CD4+ T cells from blood, cultured in vitro. The CDR3 DNA is TGTGCCAGCAGGTGGACAGGCGCCGAGTCGTCACCCCTCCACTTT. Amino acid sequence: CASRWTGAESSPLHF.